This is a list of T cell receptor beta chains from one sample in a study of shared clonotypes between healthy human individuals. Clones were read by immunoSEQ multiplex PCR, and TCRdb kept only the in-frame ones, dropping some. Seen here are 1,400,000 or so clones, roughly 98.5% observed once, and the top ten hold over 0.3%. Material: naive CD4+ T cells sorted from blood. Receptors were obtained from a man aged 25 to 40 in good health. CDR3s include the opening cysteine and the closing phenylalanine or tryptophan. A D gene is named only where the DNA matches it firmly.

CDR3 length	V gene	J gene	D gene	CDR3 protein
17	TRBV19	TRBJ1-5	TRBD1	CASSGQTPGQSNQPQHF
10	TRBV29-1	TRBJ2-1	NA	CSVHDNEQFF
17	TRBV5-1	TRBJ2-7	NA	CASSFVASANSSYEQYF
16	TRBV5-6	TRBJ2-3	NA	CASSLKVGPGTDTQYF
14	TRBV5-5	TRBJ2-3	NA	CASSLVGEEDTQYF
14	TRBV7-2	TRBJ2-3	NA	CASSRDWSTDTQYF
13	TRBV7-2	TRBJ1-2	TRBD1	CASSINRGRGYTF
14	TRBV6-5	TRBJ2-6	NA	CASSSGTGANVLTF
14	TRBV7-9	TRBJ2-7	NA	CASSGLHPSYEQYF
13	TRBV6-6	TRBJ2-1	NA	CASWGSSYNEQFF
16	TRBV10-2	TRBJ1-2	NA	CASSEEGPRQNYGYTF
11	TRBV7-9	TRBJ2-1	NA	CAAVFTEAQFF
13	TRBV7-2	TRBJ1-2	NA	CASSLGGMSFLTF
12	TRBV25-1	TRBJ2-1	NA	CASSGDSNEQFF
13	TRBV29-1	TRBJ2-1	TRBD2	CSGLAGGRSEQFF
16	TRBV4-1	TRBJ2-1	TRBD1	CASSLPKKGAGDEQFF
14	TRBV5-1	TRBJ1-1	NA	CASSLVGQATEAFF
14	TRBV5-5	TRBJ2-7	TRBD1	CASSSLGQAYEQYF
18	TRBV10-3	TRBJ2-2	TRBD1	CAISESDRGRMNTGELFF
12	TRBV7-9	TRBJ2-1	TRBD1	CASSSEGGQEFF
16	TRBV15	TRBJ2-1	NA	CATSRDRAQGSWEQFF
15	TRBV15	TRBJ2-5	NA	CATSRGGVGEETQYF
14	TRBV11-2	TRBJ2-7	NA	CASSPESGHYEQYF
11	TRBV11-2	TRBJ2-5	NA	CASSHEETQYF
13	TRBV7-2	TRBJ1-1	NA	CASSPTRSTEAFF
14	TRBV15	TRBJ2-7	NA	CATSRDRGSYEQYF
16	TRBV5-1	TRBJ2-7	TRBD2	CASSRGTSGFAYEQYF
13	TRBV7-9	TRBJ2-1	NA	CASSLDSYNEQFF